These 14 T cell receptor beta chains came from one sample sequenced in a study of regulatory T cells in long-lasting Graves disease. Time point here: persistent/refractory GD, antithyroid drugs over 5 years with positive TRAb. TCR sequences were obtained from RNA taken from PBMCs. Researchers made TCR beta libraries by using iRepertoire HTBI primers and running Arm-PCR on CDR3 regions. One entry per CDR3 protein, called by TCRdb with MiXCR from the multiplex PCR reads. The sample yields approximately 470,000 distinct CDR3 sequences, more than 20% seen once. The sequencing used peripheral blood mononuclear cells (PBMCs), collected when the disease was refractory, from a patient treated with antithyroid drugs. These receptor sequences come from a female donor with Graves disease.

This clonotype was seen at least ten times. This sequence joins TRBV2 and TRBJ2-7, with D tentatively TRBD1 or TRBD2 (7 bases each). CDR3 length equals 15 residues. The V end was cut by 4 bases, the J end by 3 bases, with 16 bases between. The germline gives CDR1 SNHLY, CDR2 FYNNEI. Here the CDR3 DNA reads TGTGCCAGCAGTGTGAGCGGGACAGCGATCTACGAGCAGTACTTC. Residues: CASSVSGTAIYEQYF.

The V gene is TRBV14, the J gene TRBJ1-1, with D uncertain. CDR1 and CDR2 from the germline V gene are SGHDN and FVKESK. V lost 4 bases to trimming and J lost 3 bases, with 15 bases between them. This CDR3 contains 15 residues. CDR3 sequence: CASSPRTGLYTEAFF. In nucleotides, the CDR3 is TGTGCCAGCAGCCCAAGGACTGGGTTGTACACTGAAGCTTTCTTT.

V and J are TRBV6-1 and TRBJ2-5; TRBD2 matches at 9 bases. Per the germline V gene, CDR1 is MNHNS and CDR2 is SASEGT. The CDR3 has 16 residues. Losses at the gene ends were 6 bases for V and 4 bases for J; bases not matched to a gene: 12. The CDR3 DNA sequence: TGTGCCAGCAGCCCCCAGGGCCTAGCGGGATCAGAGACCCAGTACTTC. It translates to CASSPQGLAGSETQYF.

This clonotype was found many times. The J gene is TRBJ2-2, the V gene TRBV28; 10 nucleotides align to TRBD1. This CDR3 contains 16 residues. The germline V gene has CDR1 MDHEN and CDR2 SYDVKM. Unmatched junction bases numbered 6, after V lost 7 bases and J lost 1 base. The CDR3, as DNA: TGTGCCAGCATGAATAGGGACAGGGGGAACACCGGGGAGCTGTTTTTT. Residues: CASMNRDRGNTGELFF. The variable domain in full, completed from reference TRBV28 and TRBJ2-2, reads DVKVTQSSRYLVKRTGEKVFLECVQDMDHENMFWYRQDPGLGLRLIYFSYDVKMKEKGDIPEGYSVSREKKERFSLILESASTNQTSMYLCASMNRDRGNTGELFFGEGSRLTVL.

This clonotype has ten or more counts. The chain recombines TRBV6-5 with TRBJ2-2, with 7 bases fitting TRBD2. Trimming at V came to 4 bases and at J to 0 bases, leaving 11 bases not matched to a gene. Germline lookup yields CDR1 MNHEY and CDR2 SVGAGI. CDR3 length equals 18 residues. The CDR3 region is CASSLALWGRANTGELFF. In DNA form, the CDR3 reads TGTGCCAGCAGTTTGGCCCTCTGGGGGAGGGCGAACACCGGGGAGCTGTTTTTT.

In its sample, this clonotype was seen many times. CDR3 sequence reads: CSARGLAPYEQYF. In nucleotides, the CDR3 is TGCAGTGCTAGGGGGCTAGCTCCCTACGAGCAGTACTTC. The rearrangement joins TRBV20-1 to TRBJ2-7; either TRBD1 or TRBD2 may supply D (5 bases each). Germline lookup yields CDR1 DFQATT and CDR2 SNEGSKA (reference sequence). Between the trimmed V and J ends, which lost 3 bases and 2 bases, there was a span of 11 bases. The CDR3 sequence is 13 residues long.

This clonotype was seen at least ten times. CDR3 DNA sequence: TGTGCCAGCAGTCCCCGGCGGGGGAGGACTGAAGCTTTCTTT. Translation: CASSPRRGRTEAFF. The V gene is TRBV12-3 or TRBV12-4, the J gene TRBJ1-1; D might be TRBD1 (5 bases). The V end was cut by 5 bases, the J end by 5 bases, with 15 bases between. The length of the CDR3 is 14 residues.

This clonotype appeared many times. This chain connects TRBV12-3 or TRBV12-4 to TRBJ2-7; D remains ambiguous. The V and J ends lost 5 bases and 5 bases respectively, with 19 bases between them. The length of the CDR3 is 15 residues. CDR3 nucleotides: TGTGCCAGCAGTCAATTCGGTGTATTACGCCACGAGCAGTACTTC. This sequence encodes CASSQFGVLRHEQYF.

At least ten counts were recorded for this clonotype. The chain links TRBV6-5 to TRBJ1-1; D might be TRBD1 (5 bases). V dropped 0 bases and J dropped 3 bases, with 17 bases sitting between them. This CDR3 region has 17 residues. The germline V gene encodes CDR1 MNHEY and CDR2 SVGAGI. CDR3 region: CASSYSYSRVADTEAFF. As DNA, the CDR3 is TGTGCCAGCAGTTACTCCTACTCCAGGGTGGCGGACACTGAAGCTTTCTTT.

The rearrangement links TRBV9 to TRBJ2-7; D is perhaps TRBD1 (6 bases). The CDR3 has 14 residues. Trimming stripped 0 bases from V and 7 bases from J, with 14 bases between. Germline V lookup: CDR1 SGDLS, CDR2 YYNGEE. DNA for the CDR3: TGTGCCAGCAGCGTAGTAGAGGACAGCCGGGAGCAGTACTTC. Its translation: CASSVVEDSREQYF.

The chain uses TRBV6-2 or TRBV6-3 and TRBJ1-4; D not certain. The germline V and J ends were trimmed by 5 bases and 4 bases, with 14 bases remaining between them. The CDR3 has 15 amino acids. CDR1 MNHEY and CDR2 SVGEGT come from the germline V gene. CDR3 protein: CASSTPRGINEKLFF. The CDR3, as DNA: TGTGCCAGCAGTACCCCGAGAGGTATTAATGAAAAACTGTTTTTT.

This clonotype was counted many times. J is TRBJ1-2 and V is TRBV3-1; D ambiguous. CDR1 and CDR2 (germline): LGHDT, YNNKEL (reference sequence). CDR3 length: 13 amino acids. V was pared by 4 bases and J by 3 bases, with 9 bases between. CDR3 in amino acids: CASSRGSDYGYTF. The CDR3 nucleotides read TGTGCCAGCAGCCGCGGCAGTGACTATGGCTACACCTTC.

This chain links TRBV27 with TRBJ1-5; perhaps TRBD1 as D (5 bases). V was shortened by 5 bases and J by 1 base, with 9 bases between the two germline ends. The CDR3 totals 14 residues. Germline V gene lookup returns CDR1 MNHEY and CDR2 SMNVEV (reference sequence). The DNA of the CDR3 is TGTGCCAGCAGTCCCCGGGACAGCAATCAGCCCCAGCATTTT. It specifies CASSPRDSNQPQHF.

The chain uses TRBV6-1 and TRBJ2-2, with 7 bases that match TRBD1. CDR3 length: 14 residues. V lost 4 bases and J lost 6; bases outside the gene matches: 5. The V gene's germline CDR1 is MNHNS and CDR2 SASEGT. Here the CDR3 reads CASSGQGWSGELFF. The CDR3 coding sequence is TGTGCCAGCAGTGGACAGGGTTGGTCCGGGGAGCTGTTTTTT.